This T cell receptor beta chain was captured by sequencing in a study of T cell responses to AZD1222 COVID-19 vaccine. V was pared by 1 base and J by 3 bases, with 11 bases between. The CDR3 totals 14 residues. CDR1 and CDR2 (germline): SGHRS, YFSETQ. General study results and limits: Researchers took repertoire samples only after the peak T cell response had come. Baseline seropositivity characterized only six AZD1222 recipients. Mapped onto spike, vaccine-associated CD4 TCRs spanned it and were dominant at 160-218 and 743-854. Spike-specific TCR depth and breadth grew after two AZD1222 doses.

Turning to this clone: Antigen unknown.

The assay was immunoSEQ multiplex PCR, and TCRdb's table has in-frame clones only and misses some. The repertoire has 200,000 or so clones, more than 75% of them found once; the top ten carry 2.5% to 3%. This specimen was peripheral blood, taken on day 0 of MenACWY control vaccination. The receptor comes from an adult in good health. The chain employs TRBV5-1 and TRBJ2-7; D not certain. The CDR3 sequence: CASSLHRSDYEQYF. DNA of the CDR3: TGCGCCAGCAGCTTGCACAGAAGTGACTACGAGCAGTACTTC. The whole variable domain, remainder taken from reference TRBV5-1 and TRBJ2-7, is KAGVTQTPRYLIKTRGQQVTLSCSPISGHRSVSWYQQTPGQGLQFLFEYFSETQRNKGNFPGRFSGRQFSNSRSEMNVSTLELGDSALYLCASSLHRSDYEQYFGPGTRLTVT.